The clone carrying this TCR beta chain has just a few counts. This entry is derived from a study of blood T cell repertoires in COVID-19. Sequenced by immunoSEQ multiplex PCR; TCRdb stores in-frame clones only, minus some. The top ten clones hold more than 8.5% of a sample with about 200,000 clones, 81% of them seen once. The sequence was obtained from a woman aged 45-59 years with acute COVID-19. Input material: PBMCs or T cells enriched from blood (not recorded which).

CDR3 region: CATSRDLLGERSSYEQYF. DNA of the CDR3: TGTGCCACCAGCAGAGATCTGCTCGGCGAAAGGAGCTCCTACGAGCAGTACTTC. The rearrangement links TRBV15 to TRBJ2-7; D is unclear. The germline CDR1 and CDR2 sequences are LNHNV and YYDKDF (reference sequence). CDR3 length: 18 amino acids. The V gene lost 0 bases and the J gene lost 0 bases, with 18 bases spanning the gap.